This TCR beta chain came from a study of Ad26.COV2.S vaccination and SARS-CoV-2 variants. Turning to the study itself: The trial was COV1001 and the donor's arm was Ad26.COV2.S. Participants got Ad26.COV2.S intramuscularly, once or twice 56 days apart.

Measured with immunoSEQ multiplex PCR; TCRdb has only the in-frame clones, and not every one. The sample lists about 350,000 clones, around 84% occurring once. This CDR3 is built from 19 residues. Germline V CDR1 and CDR2: SGHAT, FQNNGV. Unmatched junction bases numbered 10, after V lost 3 bases and J lost 4 bases. Treatment described: over 15 received Ad26.COV2.S at low or high dose, single or two shots; 5 received placebo; per-sample allocation not given. Each sample was drawn 63 days after the first injection (of vaccine or placebo). The study used a vaccine consisting of an Ad26 vector that expressed Wuhan-strain SARS-CoV-2 spike.

V is TRBV11-2 and J is TRBJ2-6; 12 bases agree with TRBD1. This TCR was recovered from a person between 18 and 59 years old who received the Ad26.COV2.S COVID-19 vaccine or a placebo. Sequences were derived from peripheral blood, sampled in a trial of Ad26.COV2.S vaccine versus placebo. The CDR3 region has the DNA TGTGCCAGCAGCTTTCCACCGGGACAGGGGGCGCGAGGGGCCAACGTCCTGACTTTC. Its translation is CASSFPPGQGARGANVLTF.